These T cell receptor beta chains were read from a single sample in a study of patients and donors after allogeneic stem cell transplantation. A single record per CDR3 protein comes from TCRdb applying MiXCR to the RT-PCR reads. The sample shows about a million distinct CDR3 sequences, more than 15% of them seen only once. Sequenced sample: blood, either unsorted or a sorted T cell fraction (not recorded which). The receptors derive from a human donor who was either an allogeneic HSCT recipient or a stem cell or donor lymphocyte infusion donor (not recorded which). It is not recorded whose cells these are; they may come from a transplant donor. The CDR3 runs from the conserved cysteine through the conserved F or W. A D gene is named only where the DNA matches it firmly. Size is omitted from some rows. Given values are once, few, many or a class for expanded clones.

DNA | CDR3 | size | D | J | V
TGTGCCATCAGTGAGTCAGACCGGCTGGCTGCTGGAAACACTGAAGCTTTCTTT | CAISESDRLAAGNTEAFF | few | NA | TRBJ1-1 | TRBV10-3
TGCAGTGCCCTTATGCCGGGACAGGTGGACACAGATACGCAGTATTTT | CSALMPGQVDTDTQYF | few | TRBD1 | TRBJ2-3 | TRBV20-1
TGTGCCAGCAGTCCGACCCTCGGACGTTATGGCTACACCTTC | CASSPTLGRYGYTF | NA | NA | TRBJ1-2 | TRBV6-1
TGTGCCGTACAAGCGGGACTGACGAACACCGGGGAGCTGTTTTTT | CAVQAGLTNTGELFF | NA | TRBD2 | TRBJ2-2 | TRBV15
TGTGCCTGGAGCAGGGGACTGGCGAACACCGGGGAGCTGTTTTTT | CAWSRGLANTGELFF | few | NA | TRBJ2-2 | TRBV30
TGTGCCACCAGCAGAGACCCAGGGAGCCCGGGGGGTAATTCACCCCTCCACTTT | CATSRDPGSPGGNSPLHF | NA | NA | TRBJ1-6 | TRBV15
TGTGCCATCAGTGAAGTAGGGACAGCCTCCTACGAGCAGTACTTC | CAISEVGTASYEQYF | few | TRBD1 | TRBJ2-7 | TRBV10-3
TGTGCCAGCTCACCTGGGACAGGGCGTACCTACGAGCAGTACTTC | CASSPGTGRTYEQYF | few | TRBD1 | TRBJ2-7 | TRBV18
TGTGCCAGCAGCCCGGCGGCCCGGGTTTGGTACACCGGGGAGCTGTTTTTT | CASSPAARVWYTGELFF | few | NA | TRBJ2-2 | TRBV12-3/TRBV12-4
TGTGCTAGTGGATCCCTAGCGGGGGGGCGCAATGAGCAGTTCTTC | CASGSLAGGRNEQFF | NA | TRBD2 | TRBJ2-1 | TRBV12-5
TGCAGCGTTGATTGGGGATTGGGACTAGCCTACAATGAGCAGTTCTTC | CSVDWGLGLAYNEQFF | few | TRBD2 | TRBJ2-1 | TRBV29-1
TGTGCCAGCAGCGTAGTCGCGGACGCTACCGGGGAGCTGTTTTTT | CASSVVADATGELFF | NA | NA | TRBJ2-2 | TRBV9
TGTGCCAGCAAACAAGAGGGGGAGACCCAGTACTTC | CASKQEGETQYF | NA | NA | TRBJ2-5 | TRBV6-2/TRBV6-3
TGTGCCTGGAGTACTGGACAGGGTAATACTGAAGCTTTCTTT | CAWSTGQGNTEAFF | few | TRBD1 | TRBJ1-1 | TRBV30
TGTGCCTGGAGTGTATTCCTAACGAACACCGGGGAGCTGTTTTTT | CAWSVFLTNTGELFF | many | NA | TRBJ2-2 | TRBV30
TGCAGTGCTGGACCTCTAGCGGGAGGTGGAGAGACCCAGTACTTC | CSAGPLAGGGETQYF | NA | TRBD2 | TRBJ2-5 | TRBV20-1
TGCAGCGTGCGGACACCGACCTATGGCTACACCTTC | CSVRTPTYGYTF | once | NA | TRBJ1-2 | TRBV29-1
TGTGCCAGCAGCCAAGAACCGGTCTCTGGAAACACCATATATTTT | CASSQEPVSGNTIYF | few | NA | TRBJ1-3 | TRBV4-2
TGTGCCAGCAGTCCCCCCCCGCCCGGAAAGTCGAACATTCAGTACTTC | CASSPPPPGKSNIQYF | NA | NA | TRBJ2-4 | TRBV27
TGTGCCAGCAGTTTCGGGACAGGGGGCGAGGGTCAGCCCCAGCATTTT | CASSFGTGGEGQPQHF | NA | TRBD1 | TRBJ1-5 | TRBV12-3/TRBV12-4
TGTGCCAGCTCACCATTCAGGGCGTCGGACACTGAAGCTTTCTTT | CASSPFRASDTEAFF | few | NA | TRBJ1-1 | TRBV18
TGTGCCAGCAGCCGGAACAGGGGGCCGGAGGGGGCCAACGTCCTGACTTTC | CASSRNRGPEGANVLTF | NA | TRBD1 | TRBJ2-6 | TRBV4-2
TGTGCCAGCAGCGTAGAGGGACAGGGCCGGAACACCATATATTTT | CASSVEGQGRNTIYF | NA | TRBD1 | TRBJ1-3 | TRBV9
TGTGCCACCAGCAAACCGGGACAGGGCTCCGCCGGGGAGCTGTTTTTT | CATSKPGQGSAGELFF | NA | TRBD1 | TRBJ2-2 | TRBV24-1
TGTGCCAGCAGGCCCGGGACTAGCGGGGGGGCATTGAACACCGGGGAGCTGTTTTTT | CASRPGTSGGALNTGELFF | NA | TRBD2 | TRBJ2-2 | TRBV7-6
TGTGCCAGCAGTTCCCCCCGGGGGAAATCCTACAATGAGCAGTTCTTC | CASSSPRGKSYNEQFF | many | NA | TRBJ2-1 | TRBV6-2/TRBV6-3
TGTGCCAGCAGCAGGAGGGGGGGCAAAAATACGCAGTATTTT | CASSRRGGKNTQYF | few | NA | TRBJ2-3 | TRBV27
TGTGCCAGCACCCCCACCCAGGGGCGAAACACCGGGGAGCTGTTTTTT | CASTPTQGRNTGELFF | few | NA | TRBJ2-2 | TRBV7-9
TGTGCCAGCACCTTCGGACTAGCAAGCACAGATACGCAGTATTTT | CASTFGLASTDTQYF | NA | TRBD2 | TRBJ2-3 | TRBV27
TGCGCCAGCAGCTCAGGCCGGGACAGGGAGATTAACTATGGCTACACCTTC | CASSSGRDREINYGYTF | NA | TRBD1 | TRBJ1-2 | TRBV5-1
TGTGCCAGCTCCCTAACCTCGCCGGTTACCAGCTCCTACGAGCAGTACTTC | CASSLTSPVTSSYEQYF | NA | NA | TRBJ2-7 | TRBV18
TGTGCCAGCAACTTCCCAACAGGGAGCGGCCAAGAGACCCAGTACTTC | CASNFPTGSGQETQYF | NA | NA | TRBJ2-5 | TRBV7-9
TGCGCCAGCAGCCACCGGGACAGAGATATTTACACAGATACGCAGTATTTT | CASSHRDRDIYTDTQYF | NA | TRBD1 | TRBJ2-3 | TRBV4-1